These T cell receptor beta chains were read from a single sample in a study of blood T cell repertoires in COVID-19. Sequencing used immunoSEQ multiplex PCR; TCRdb keeps in-frame clones, though not all of them. The data contain about 150,000 clones, around 85% of them seen just once; the ten biggest clones take up 0.6% to 0.65%. The sample comprised peripheral blood. All receptors derive from a man in his fifties or sixties with COVID-19, enrolled during active disease. CDR3s leave out the opening cysteine and the closing phenylalanine or tryptophan. D genes are given only for firm matches. Clone sizes are given selectively: once, few, many, or a class where the clone is expanded.

d_call: TRBD1; clone_size: .; j_call: TRBJ2-5; v_call: TRBV29-1; cdr3_aa: SEGTEETQY
d_call: .; clone_size: .; j_call: TRBJ2-7; v_call: TRBV28; cdr3_aa: ASSLQTYEQY
d_call: TRBD2; clone_size: .; j_call: TRBJ2-1; v_call: TRBV5-5; cdr3_aa: ASSFGGSSYNEQF
d_call: TRBD1; clone_size: .; j_call: TRBJ2-1; v_call: TRBV7-9; cdr3_aa: ASSFGDRGNEQF
d_call: TRBD2; clone_size: .; j_call: TRBJ2-1; v_call: TRBV7-7; cdr3_aa: ASSLAGGTNEQF
d_call: .; clone_size: .; j_call: TRBJ1-3; v_call: TRBV30; cdr3_aa: AWLPTGNGNTIY
d_call: TRBD2; clone_size: .; j_call: TRBJ2-7; v_call: TRBV19; cdr3_aa: ASSWGLAGSYEQY
d_call: .; clone_size: .; j_call: TRBJ2-7; v_call: TRBV6-2/TRBV6-3; cdr3_aa: ASSYGQLGYEQY
d_call: .; clone_size: .; j_call: TRBJ1-2; v_call: TRBV9; cdr3_aa: ASSVADQRGVGYT
d_call: TRBD1; clone_size: few; j_call: TRBJ1-2; v_call: TRBV6-5; cdr3_aa: ASSSQGGNNYGYT